The sequence of this T cell receptor beta chain was determined in a study of HIV-infected patients and healthy controls. Findings and caveats of the study: Compared with controls, mean Gini indices were significantly raised in HIV-infected repertoires, possibly indicating oligoclonality. HIV-infected patients shared fewer CDR3 sequences between individuals than healthy controls.

Whole blood was used without fractionation, so all unsorted peripheral T cells were included. Around 500 ng RNA was reverse transcribed with alpha and beta constant-region primers. Alpha and beta chain libraries were made separately by chain-specific third strand synthesis with multiplexing indices. One entry per CDR3 protein results from TCRdb running MiXCR on the 5' RACE reads. The sample lists under 20,000 distinct CDR3 sequences; about 7% were seen once. Many counts were recorded for this clonotype. Its target is unknown. The source material was blood. The receptor was isolated from an adult in good health.

CDR3 protein: CSADRQLAEQYF. Here the CDR3 DNA reads TGCAGTGCCGACAGGCAGCTCGCTGAGCAGTACTTC. The chain is built from TRBV20-1 and TRBJ2-7; TRBD1 might be the D (6 bases). Trimming stripped 6 bases from V and 7 bases from J, with 16 bases between. Germline CDR1 DFQATT, CDR2 SNEGSKA (reference sequence). The CDR3 contains 12 residues.